The rows below give T cell receptor beta chains drawn from one sample of a study of T cells in Graves' hyperthyroidism and ophthalmopathy. Using its own MiXCR run on the multiplex PCR reads, TCRdb lists one record per CDR3 protein. The top ten hold under 25% of the sample, which has 380,000 or so distinct CDR3 sequences, 13% seen once. The sample consisted of blood. These receptors were taken from a young man with Graves' hyperthyroidism that later progressed to Graves' ophthalmopathy. CDR3s include the opening cysteine and the closing phenylalanine or tryptophan. A D gene is named only where the DNA matches it firmly. Some rows have no size entry. The others give once, few or many, or a class for an expanded clone.

d_call: .
clone_size: .
v_call: TRBV19
j_call: TRBJ1-5
cdr3_nt: TGTGCCAGTAATGAGGGCAGGTGGCAGCCCCAGCATTTT
cdr3_aa: CASNEGRWQPQHF

d_call: .
clone_size: .
v_call: TRBV9
j_call: TRBJ1-3
cdr3_nt: TGTGCCAGCAGCGATCCCAGGGGTGGAGACACCATATATTTT
cdr3_aa: CASSDPRGGDTIYF

d_call: TRBD1
clone_size: many
v_call: TRBV5-5
j_call: TRBJ1-1
cdr3_nt: TGTGCCAGCAGCTTTTGGGACAGGAACACTGAAGCTTTCTTT
cdr3_aa: CASSFWDRNTEAFF

d_call: .
clone_size: .
v_call: TRBV15
j_call: TRBJ2-1
cdr3_nt: TGTGCCACCAGCAGGGTTTGGGGCTTGAACAATGAGCAGTTCTTC
cdr3_aa: CATSRVWGLNNEQFF

d_call: .
clone_size: many
v_call: TRBV5-1
j_call: TRBJ1-5
cdr3_nt: TGCGCCAGCAGCTTGGATGGGGACCCGCTAAATCAGCCCCAGCATTTT
cdr3_aa: CASSLDGDPLNQPQHF

d_call: TRBD1
clone_size: few
v_call: TRBV29-1
j_call: TRBJ1-3
cdr3_nt: TGCAGCGTTTCGGACAGGGGGCGAAACACCATATATTTT
cdr3_aa: CSVSDRGRNTIYF

d_call: .
clone_size: .
v_call: TRBV18
j_call: TRBJ2-5
cdr3_nt: TGTGCCAGCTCACCAAGGACAGCGTACCAAGAGACCCAGTACTTC
cdr3_aa: CASSPRTAYQETQYF

d_call: TRBD1
clone_size: few
v_call: TRBV18
j_call: TRBJ1-1
cdr3_nt: TGTGCCAGCTCACCAACCATACAGGGGGGGGGCACTGAAGCTTTCTTT
cdr3_aa: CASSPTIQGGGTEAFF

d_call: .
clone_size: many
v_call: TRBV2
j_call: TRBJ2-5
cdr3_nt: TGTGCCTCAAGAGAGGGGGTGGAGACCCAGTACTTC
cdr3_aa: CASREGVETQYF

d_call: TRBD1
clone_size: many
v_call: TRBV12-3/TRBV12-4
j_call: TRBJ1-2
cdr3_nt: TGTGCCAGCACGGACAGGGGGCGGTGGGGCTACACCTTC
cdr3_aa: CASTDRGRWGYTF

d_call: TRBD2
clone_size: .
v_call: TRBV3-1
j_call: TRBJ2-1
cdr3_nt: TGTGCCAGCAGCCGGGGACTAGCGGGGGACAATGAGCAGTTCTTC
cdr3_aa: CASSRGLAGDNEQFF

d_call: .
clone_size: few
v_call: TRBV19
j_call: TRBJ2-2
cdr3_nt: TGTGCCAGTAGTATTTGGAGAACCGGGGGGCTGTTTTTT
cdr3_aa: CASSIWRTGGLFF

d_call: .
clone_size: many
v_call: TRBV7-9
j_call: TRBJ2-5
cdr3_nt: TGTGCCAGCAGCTCCGACGGCTACCAAGAGACCCAGTACTTC
cdr3_aa: CASSSDGYQETQYF

d_call: .
clone_size: many
v_call: TRBV5-1
j_call: TRBJ2-1
cdr3_nt: TGCGCCAGCAGCAGGGATCCTACCAAAAACTACAATGAGCAGTTCTTC
cdr3_aa: CASSRDPTKNYNEQFF

d_call: TRBD1
clone_size: many
v_call: TRBV20-1
j_call: TRBJ1-1
cdr3_nt: TGCAGTGCTAGGACAGGGGGAGGCACTGAAGCTTTCTTT
cdr3_aa: CSARTGGGTEAFF

d_call: .
clone_size: many
v_call: TRBV7-6
j_call: TRBJ1-1
cdr3_nt: TGTGCCAGCAGCTCCGGCGGCATGAACACTGAAGCTTTCTTT
cdr3_aa: CASSSGGMNTEAFF

d_call: .
clone_size: few
v_call: TRBV10-3
j_call: TRBJ1-2
cdr3_nt: TGTGCCATCAGTGAACAAAACGGGGTTGGCTACACCTTC
cdr3_aa: CAISEQNGVGYTF

d_call: TRBD1
clone_size: many
v_call: TRBV6-1
j_call: TRBJ2-3
cdr3_nt: TGTGCCAGCAGTCCTGACAGGGGGCGCACAGATACGCAGTATTTT
cdr3_aa: CASSPDRGRTDTQYF

d_call: .
clone_size: few
v_call: TRBV6-1
j_call: TRBJ2-1
cdr3_nt: TGTGCCAGCAGTGAAGCTTTTGTTACTTACAATGAGCAGTTCTTC
cdr3_aa: CASSEAFVTYNEQFF

d_call: TRBD1
clone_size: many
v_call: TRBV11-2
j_call: TRBJ2-1
cdr3_nt: TGTGCCAGCAGCTTAGGTTACGGGACAGGACCCTTTTATGAGCAGTTCTTC
cdr3_aa: CASSLGYGTGPFYEQFF

d_call: .
clone_size: few
v_call: TRBV5-6
j_call: TRBJ2-7
cdr3_nt: TGTGCCAGCAGCTCGACAAGTACCTACGAGCAGTACTTC
cdr3_aa: CASSSTSTYEQYF

d_call: .
clone_size: many
v_call: TRBV30
j_call: TRBJ1-2
cdr3_nt: TGTGCCTGGAGAGGGGGAGGGGCATATGGCTACACCTTC
cdr3_aa: CAWRGGGAYGYTF

d_call: .
clone_size: many
v_call: TRBV20-1
j_call: TRBJ1-5
cdr3_nt: TGCAGTGCTAGCCCGTTTACCGGGCCCTCAGCCAGTCAGCCCCAGCATTTT
cdr3_aa: CSASPFTGPSASQPQHF